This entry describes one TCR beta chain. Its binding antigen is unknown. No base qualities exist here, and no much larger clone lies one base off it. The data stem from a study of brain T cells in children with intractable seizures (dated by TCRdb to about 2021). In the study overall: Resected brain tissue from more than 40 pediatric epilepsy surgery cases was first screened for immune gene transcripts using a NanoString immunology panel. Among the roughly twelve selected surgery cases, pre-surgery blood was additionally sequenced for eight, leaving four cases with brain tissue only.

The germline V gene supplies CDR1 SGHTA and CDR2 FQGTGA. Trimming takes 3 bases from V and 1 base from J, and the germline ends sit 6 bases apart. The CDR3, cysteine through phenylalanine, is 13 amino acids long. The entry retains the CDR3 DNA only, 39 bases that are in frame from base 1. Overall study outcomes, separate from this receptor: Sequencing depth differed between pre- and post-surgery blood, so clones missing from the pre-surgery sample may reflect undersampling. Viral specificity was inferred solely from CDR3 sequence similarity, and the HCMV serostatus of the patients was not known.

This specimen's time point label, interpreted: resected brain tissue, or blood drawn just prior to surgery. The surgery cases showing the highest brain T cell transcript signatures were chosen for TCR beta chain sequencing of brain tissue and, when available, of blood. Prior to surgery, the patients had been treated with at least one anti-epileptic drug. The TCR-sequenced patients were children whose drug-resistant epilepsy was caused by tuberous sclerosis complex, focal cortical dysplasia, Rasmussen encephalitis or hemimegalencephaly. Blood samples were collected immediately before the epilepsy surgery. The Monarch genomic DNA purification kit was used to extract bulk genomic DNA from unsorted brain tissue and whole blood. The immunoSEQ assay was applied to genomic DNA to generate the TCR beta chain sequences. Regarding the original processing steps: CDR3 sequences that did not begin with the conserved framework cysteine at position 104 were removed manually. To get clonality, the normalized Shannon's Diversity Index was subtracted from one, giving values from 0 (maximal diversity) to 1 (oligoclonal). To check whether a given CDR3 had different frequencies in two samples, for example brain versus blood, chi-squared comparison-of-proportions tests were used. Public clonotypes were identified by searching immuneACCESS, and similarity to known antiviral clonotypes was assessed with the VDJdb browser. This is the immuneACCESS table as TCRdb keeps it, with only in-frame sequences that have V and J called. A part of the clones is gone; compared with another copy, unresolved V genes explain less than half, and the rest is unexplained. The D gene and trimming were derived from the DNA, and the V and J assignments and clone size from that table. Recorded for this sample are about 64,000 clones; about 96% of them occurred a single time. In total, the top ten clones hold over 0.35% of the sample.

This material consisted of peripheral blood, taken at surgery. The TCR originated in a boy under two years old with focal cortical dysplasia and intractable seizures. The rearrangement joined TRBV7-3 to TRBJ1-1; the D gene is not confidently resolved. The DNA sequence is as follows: TGTGCCAGCAGCTTCTTCAGGAACACTGAAGCTTTCTTT. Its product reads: CASSFFRNTEAFF.